This TCR beta chain emerged from a study of blood T cell repertoires in COVID-19. The data were produced by immunoSEQ multiplex PCR, yet TCRdb's version contains in-frame clones alone and is incomplete. The table lists more than 300,000 clones, around 87% of them singletons. This CDR3 spans 17 amino acids. Per germline, CDR1 SGHNT and CDR2 YYREEE (reference sequence). V shed 4 bases, J shed 1 base, and the junction held 5 bases outside the gene matches. The TCR comes from a woman in her 30s with COVID-19, enrolled during active disease. The chain recombines TRBV5-4 with TRBJ2-2; 12 bases are shared with TRBD2. The sample taken for sequencing was peripheral blood. The CDR3 coding sequence is TGTGCCAGCAGCCCAAGGGGACTAGCGGGGAACACCGGGGAGCTGTTTTTT. As protein: CASSPRGLAGNTGELFF.